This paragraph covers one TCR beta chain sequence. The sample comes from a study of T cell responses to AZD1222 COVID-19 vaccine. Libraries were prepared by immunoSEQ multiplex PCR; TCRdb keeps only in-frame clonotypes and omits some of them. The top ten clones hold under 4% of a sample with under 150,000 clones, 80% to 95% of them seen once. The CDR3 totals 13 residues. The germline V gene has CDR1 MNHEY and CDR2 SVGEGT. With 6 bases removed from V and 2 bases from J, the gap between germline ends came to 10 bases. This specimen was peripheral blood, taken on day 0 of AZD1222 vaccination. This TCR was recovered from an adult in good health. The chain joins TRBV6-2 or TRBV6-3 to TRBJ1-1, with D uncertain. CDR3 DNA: TGTGCCAGCAGCGTCAGAATTAACACTGAAGCTTTCTTT. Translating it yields CASSVRINTEAFF.